A single sample is the source of the 31 T cell receptor beta chains below, sequenced in a study of neurological immune-mediated disorders. Each CDR3 protein is one row after TCRdb ran MiXCR on the 5' RACE reads. Among approximately 100,000 distinct CDR3 sequences listed, approximately 4% were seen once. Specimen: PBMCs. The receptors here all came from a woman aged 50 to 60 with multiple sclerosis.

This clonotype came up once. A much larger clone lies a single base off, so this may be a read error. V gene TRBV20-1 combines with J gene TRBJ1-6; possible D gene TRBD1, 5 bases. CDR1 DFQATT and CDR2 SNEGSKA come from the germline V gene (reference sequence). CDR3 length: 15 amino acids. The CDR3 region is CSARELGTGNSHLHF. CDR3 sequence (DNA): TGCAGTGCTAGAGAGTTGGGGACGGGAAATTCACACCTCCACTTT.

This clonotype was seen repeatedly, ten times or more. The chain joins TRBV7-2 to TRBJ2-5, with 12 bases identical to TRBD2. The CDR3 covers 16 residues. Germline CDR1 and CDR2: SGHTA and FQGNSA. V gave up 3 bases and J gave up 6 bases; unmatched junction bases: 8. The CDR3 loop reads CASSLQLAGGRKTQYF. The CDR3 bases are TGTGCCAGCAGCTTGCAACTAGCGGGGGGCCGGAAGACCCAGTACTTC.

This clonotype was seen repeatedly, ten times or more. J is TRBJ2-1 and V is TRBV7-9; the D is unclear. This CDR3 has 15 amino acids. Looked up from germline, CDR1 is SEHNR and CDR2 is FQNEAQ (reference sequence). V lost 4 bases and J lost 4, with 14 bases in between. CDR3 residues: CASSSKIPLYNEQFF. The DNA for the CDR3 is TGTGCCAGCAGCTCCAAAATCCCCCTATACAATGAGCAGTTCTTC.

This clonotype was counted ten times or more. CDR3 loop: CASRPTRNSPLHF. DNA for the CDR3: TGTGCCAGCAGACCGACCAGGAATTCACCCCTCCACTTT. V is TRBV6-4 and J is TRBJ1-6; the D is unclear. Per the germline V gene, CDR1 is MRHNA and CDR2 is SNTAGT. This CDR3 has 13 amino acids. Trimming stripped 6 bases from V and 7 bases from J, with 10 bases between.

This clonotype was observed at least ten times. The J gene is TRBJ2-1, the V gene TRBV7-9, with 7 bases fitting TRBD1. Germline V CDR1 and CDR2: SEHNR, FQNEAQ (reference sequence). The ends lost 6 bases at V and 5 bases at J; junction bases unmatched: 4. The length of the CDR3 is 13 residues. CDR3 bases: TGTGCCAGCAGGACAGGGTACCACAATGAGCAGTTCTTC. It encodes CASRTGYHNEQFF.

The sample holds many counts of this clonotype. The J gene is TRBJ2-2, the V gene TRBV20-1; 11 bases match TRBD1. Germline CDR1 DFQATT, CDR2 SNEGSKA (reference sequence). J lost 5 bases, V lost 4 bases, and 6 bases had no gene match. The CDR3 length is 15 residues. The CDR3 sequence is CSAISGQGATGELFF. CDR3 DNA: TGCAGTGCTATTAGCGGACAGGGGGCGACCGGGGAGCTGTTTTTT.

This clonotype was found many times. The chain uses TRBV2 and TRBJ2-1; 15 nucleotides align to TRBD2. Germline V gene lookup returns CDR1 SNHLY and CDR2 FYNNEI. This CDR3 has 19 amino acids. With 9 bases clipped from V and 2 bases from J, the junction kept 14 bases outside the gene matches. The CDR3 region has the DNA TGTGCCAGTGTTCCGGGACTAGCGGGGGGCTTTGTGACCTACAATGAGCAGTTCTTC. Translation: CASVPGLAGGFVTYNEQFF.

This clonotype was seen ten or more times. The chain's CDR3 is CASSPNRYGNQPQHF. The CDR3 DNA reads as TGTGCCAGCTCGCCTAACAGGTATGGCAATCAGCCCCAGCATTTT. V is TRBV18 and J is TRBJ1-5, with a possible D match to TRBD1 (5 bases). V shed 6 bases and J shed 2 bases, with 14 bases lying between them. Germline values: CDR1 KGHSH, CDR2 LQKENI. This CDR3 contains 15 residues.

In this sample, this clonotype turned up many times. This chain uses TRBV18 with TRBJ1-1; TRBD1 might be the D (5 bases). Germline V gene lookup returns CDR1 KGHSH and CDR2 LQKENI. V was shortened by 4 bases and J by 1 base, with 7 bases between the two germline ends. The CDR3 consists of 13 residues. Here the CDR3 reads CASSQGRNTEAFF. CDR3 coding DNA: TGTGCCAGCTCACAGGGGCGGAACACTGAAGCTTTCTTT.

This clonotype has ten or more counts. DNA for the CDR3: TGTGCCAGCAGCCCCGAAATAGGCGCCTCAGGGTATGGCTACACCTTC. This codes for CASSPEIGASGYGYTF. The chain links TRBV7-2 to TRBJ1-2, with a tentative D call TRBD1 (5 bases). The CDR3 spans 16 residues. The germline CDR1 and CDR2 sequences are SGHTA and FQGNSA. V was pared by 5 bases and J by 5 bases, with 21 bases between.

In its sample, this clonotype was seen many times. The V call is TRBV20-1, the J call TRBJ2-5, with D possibly matching TRBD2 (6 bases). The CDR3 spans 14 residues. Germline loops: CDR1 DFQATT, CDR2 SNEGSKA (reference sequence). V was shortened by 3 bases and J by 1 base, with 12 bases between the two germline ends. Here the CDR3 DNA reads TGCAGTGCTAGCCGGGGGTCAGTCCAAGAGACCCAGTACTTC. Its translation: CSASRGSVQETQYF.

This clonotype showed up many times. This chain uses TRBV7-2 with TRBJ2-1; D remains unclear. CDR3 length: 16 residues. Trimming took 0 bases from V and 7 from J, leaving 16 bases between them. Germline CDR1 and CDR2: SGHTA and FQGNSA. The CDR3 is CASSLAGLPPRNEQFF. CDR3 DNA sequence: TGTGCCAGCAGCTTAGCGGGCCTTCCCCCGCGGAATGAGCAGTTCTTC.

The sample holds many counts of this clonotype. V usage is TRBV7-6 and J usage is TRBJ2-7, with D hard to call. CDR3 length: 14 residues. Germline CDR1 is SGHVS and CDR2 is FNYEAQ. Trimming shortened V by 4 bases and J by 3 bases, and 13 bases separated the two germline ends. The DNA for the CDR3 is TGTGCCAGCAGCTCGTTGGACCTAGACTACGAGCAGTACTTC. It encodes CASSSLDLDYEQYF.

This clonotype showed up many times. The chain recombines TRBV4-3 with TRBJ1-1; D is perhaps TRBD1 (6 bases). CDR3 size: 15 residues. Trimming cost V 2 bases and J 4 bases, with 14 bases left between them. Germline CDR1 LGHNA, CDR2 YSLEER. CDR3 sequence: CASSQFGGAGTEAFF. Written as DNA, the CDR3 is TGCGCCAGCAGCCAATTTGGGGGCGCGGGCACTGAAGCTTTCTTT.

Many counts were recorded for this clonotype. This chain joins TRBV20-1 and TRBJ1-2, with D hard to call. V lost 0 bases, J lost 8 bases, and 16 bases lay in between. The CDR3 has 14 residues. Germline CDR1 reads DFQATT; CDR2 reads SNEGSKA (reference sequence). CDR3: CSARDLQHSQGYTF. The CDR3 bases are TGCAGTGCTAGAGATCTGCAACATTCCCAAGGCTACACCTTC.

This clonotype was seen many times. The rearrangement uses TRBV12-3 or TRBV12-4 and TRBJ2-2; a possible D gene is TRBD1 (6 bases). The CDR3 consists of 16 residues. The V end was cut by 5 bases, the J end by 5 bases, with 18 bases between. CDR3 DNA sequence: TGTGCCAGCAGTGAACAGGGCTGGCGGGCGACCGGGGAGCTGTTTTTT. It is translated as CASSEQGWRATGELFF.

The sample holds many counts of this clonotype. This chain uses TRBV7-2 with TRBJ1-1, with D possibly TRBD1 on 6 matching bases. CDR1 and CDR2 (germline): SGHTA, FQGNSA. The germline V and J ends were trimmed by 5 bases and 4 bases, with 17 bases remaining between them. The CDR3 extends over 15 amino acids. For the CDR3, the DNA is TGTGCCAGCAGCCCCACTACAGGGTTAGGCACTGAAGCTTTCTTT. It translates to CASSPTTGLGTEAFF.

This clonotype came up many times. The chain recombines TRBV6-2 or TRBV6-3 with TRBJ2-1; D ambiguous. The germline gives CDR1 MNHEY, CDR2 SVGEGT. V dropped 4 bases and J dropped 8 bases, with 12 bases sitting between them. This CDR3 region has 13 residues. Here the CDR3 reads CASSFPLLDEQFF. Written as DNA, the CDR3 is TGTGCCAGCAGTTTCCCCCTCCTCGATGAGCAGTTCTTC.

In its sample, this clonotype was seen many times. The J gene is TRBJ1-2, the V gene TRBV9, with TRBD1 matching 7 bases. The germline V gene encodes CDR1 SGDLS and CDR2 YYNGEE. V trimming: 1 base; J trimming: 4 bases; junction bases outside the gene matches: 1. The CDR3 consists of 13 residues. The CDR3 DNA reads TGTGCCAGCAGCGTAAGGGACAGCTATGGCTACACCTTC. Translation gives CASSVRDSYGYTF.

Concerning this clonotype: A read error may be the cause here, since a much bigger clone is one base away. CDR3 nucleotide sequence: TGCAGTGCTAGTAGGTCAAGCGCAGGTACGCAGTATTTT. Protein sequence: CSASRSSAGTQYF. V usage is TRBV20-1 and J usage is TRBJ2-3; D gene uncertain. Germline values: CDR1 DFQATT, CDR2 SNEGSKA (reference sequence). This CDR3 spans 13 amino acids. V shed 3 bases and J shed 8 bases, with 15 bases lying between them.

This clonotype has ten or more counts. One junction end does not reproduce the germline sequence, and a read error may be involved. The genes are TRBV27 and TRBJ1-2, with D perhaps matching TRBD1 (5 bases). Germline CDR1 MNHEY, CDR2 SMNVEV (reference sequence). The CDR3 is 12 residues long. Here the CDR3 reads CASSRMGHPFSF. The CDR3 coding sequence is TGTGCCAGCAGTAGGATGGGGCATCCTTTTTCTTTC.

In its sample, this clonotype was seen many times. V and J are TRBV9 and TRBJ1-1; TRBD1 might be the D (6 bases). Germline CDR1 SGDLS, CDR2 YYNGEE. V lost 4 bases and J 10 bases, leaving 26 bases between the germline ends. The CDR3 is 16 residues long. Here the CDR3 reads CASSSFGGDRPLRAFF. The CDR3 DNA is TGTGCCAGCAGCTCCTTCGGGGGCGACCGGCCCTTGCGAGCTTTCTTT. Using reference TRBV9 and TRBJ1-1 for the parts outside the CDR3, the full variable domain is DSGVTQTPKHLITATGQRVTLRCSPRSGDLSVYWYQQSLDQGLQFLIQYYNGEERAKGNILERFSAQQFPDLHSELNLSSLELGDSALYFCASSSFGGDRPLRAFFGQGTRLTVV.

This clonotype came up many times. The rearrangement joins TRBV5-1 to TRBJ2-1; TRBD1 aligns across 9 bases. Germline V gives CDR1 SGHRS, CDR2 YFSETQ. With 4 bases clipped from V and 8 bases from J, the junction kept 4 bases outside the gene matches. CDR3 length: 13 amino acids. The CDR3 region has the DNA TGCGCCAGCAGCAAGGGACAGGGAGATGAGCAGTTCTTC. Protein sequence: CASSKGQGDEQFF.

Note on this clonotype: This may be a read error, as it is one base from a much larger clone. CDR3 sequence reads: CASSNRPPEAFF. CDR3 bases: TGTGCCAGCAGCAACCGGCCTCCTGAAGCTTTCTTT. The rearrangement links TRBV3-1 to TRBJ1-1, with D unclear. V was trimmed by 5 bases and J by 6 bases, leaving 10 bases between them. Looked up from germline, CDR1 is LGHDT and CDR2 is YNNKEL (reference sequence). The CDR3 has 12 residues.

This clonotype was found a few times. A much larger clone differs from this one at a single base, so this may be a read error. V is TRBV20-1 and J is TRBJ2-2; D might be TRBD2 (5 bases). The CDR3 consists of 13 residues. Germline CDR1 and CDR2: DFQATT and SNEGSKA (reference sequence). CDR3 region: CSAYTGNTGEPFF. In DNA, the CDR3 is TGCAGTGCTTATACGGGGAACACCGGGGAGCCGTTTTTT.

This chain uses TRBV3-1 with TRBJ1-5, with D uncertain. Germline-derived CDR1 and CDR2 are LGHDT and YNNKEL (reference sequence). V gave up 1 base and J gave up 7 bases, with 14 bases separating them. The CDR3 extends over 15 amino acids. The CDR3 here is CASSQVPGSGQPQHF. The DNA of the CDR3 is TGTGCCAGCAGCCAAGTTCCGGGGTCGGGACAGCCCCAGCATTTT.

This clonotype was detected many times. The rearrangement uses TRBV7-2 and TRBJ2-3, with D unresolved. The V end was cut by 5 bases, the J end by 0 bases, with 3 bases between. From germline, CDR1 is SGHTA and CDR2 FQGNSA. The CDR3 is made up of 12 amino acids. In nucleotides, the CDR3 is TGTGCCAGCAGCCGGAGCACAGATACGCAGTATTTT. This translates into CASSRSTDTQYF.

This clonotype occurred many times. The chain uses TRBV4-3 and TRBJ2-1; D ambiguous. Per the germline V gene, CDR1 is LGHNA and CDR2 is YSLEER. The CDR3 runs to 12 residues. V was clipped by 1 base and J by 9 bases, with 7 bases between them. CDR3 sequence reads: CASSQGAGEQFF. Here the CDR3 DNA reads TGCGCCAGCAGCCAAGGCGCTGGTGAGCAGTTCTTC.

This clonotype was counted ten times or more. V usage is TRBV20-1 and J usage is TRBJ2-3; possible D gene TRBD2, 5 bases. This CDR3 region has 14 residues. CDR1 is DFQATT and CDR2 is SNEGSKA in the germline V gene (reference sequence). V dropped 0 bases and J dropped 3 bases, with 10 bases sitting between them. This chain's CDR3 is CSAREPSGTDTQYF. The CDR3 coding sequence is TGCAGTGCTAGAGAACCCTCGGGGACAGATACGCAGTATTTT.

There are many counts of this clonotype. The chain employs TRBV12-5 and TRBJ2-4; D might be TRBD2 (6 bases). V was trimmed by 7 bases and J by 0 bases, leaving 10 bases between them. This CDR3 region has 14 residues. Germline V gives CDR1 LGHNT, CDR2 FRNRAP. The chain's CDR3 is CASAPGLAKNIQYF. For the CDR3, the DNA is TGTGCTAGTGCCCCGGGACTAGCCAAAAACATTCAGTACTTC.

This clonotype showed up many times. V and J are TRBV3-1 and TRBJ2-7; TRBD2 agrees at 8 bases. V was clipped by 0 bases and J by 3 bases; unmatched bases: 13. The V gene's germline CDR1 is LGHDT and CDR2 YNNKEL (reference sequence). The CDR3 sequence is 18 residues long. The chain's CDR3 is CASSQEPTEAGGNYEQYF. CDR3 bases: TGTGCCAGCAGCCAAGAACCCACGGAGGCGGGGGGCAACTACGAGCAGTACTTC.